Shown below are 21 T cell receptor beta chains from a single sample sequenced in a study of blood T cell repertoires in COVID-19. The protocol was immunoSEQ multiplex PCR, while the TCRdb copy is restricted to in-frame clones and leaves out a portion. Of about 210,000 clones in the sample, over 80% were seen once. The material sequenced was PBMCs or T cells enriched from blood (not recorded which). These receptors came from a woman in her 30s who had been exposed to COVID-19.

V gene TRBV2 combines with J gene TRBJ1-2; maybe TRBD1 (5 bases). CDR1 and CDR2 (germline): SNHLY, FYNNEI. The CDR3 extends over 14 amino acids. V was shortened by 0 bases and J by 8 bases, with 13 bases between the two germline ends. The CDR3 DNA reads as TGTGCCAGCAGTGAAGCGGACATGGGTCGGGGCTACACCTTC. It specifies CASSEADMGRGYTF.

This clone has only a few counts. J is TRBJ1-2 and V is TRBV28; D possibly corresponds to TRBD1 (5 bases). The germline V gene has CDR1 MDHEN and CDR2 SYDVKM. CDR3 length: 13 amino acids. V lost 2 bases and J 6 bases, leaving 10 bases between the germline ends. The CDR3 sequence is CASSLIGGDGYTF. The CDR3 DNA is TGTGCCAGCAGTTTAATTGGGGGGGATGGCTACACCTTC.

The V and J genes are TRBV27 and TRBJ2-1; 8 bases map to TRBD2. V lost 3 bases, J lost 6 bases, and 7 bases stayed unmatched. Per the germline V gene, CDR1 is MNHEY and CDR2 is SMNVEV (reference sequence). The CDR3 is made up of 15 amino acids. CDR3 residues: CASSFRSGGSNEQFF. Here the CDR3 DNA reads TGTGCCAGCAGTTTTAGGAGCGGGGGATCCAATGAGCAGTTCTTC.

The chain joins TRBV6-5 to TRBJ1-4; 7 nucleotides line up with TRBD1. Germline V lookup: CDR1 MNHEY, CDR2 SVGAGI. V gave up 2 bases and J gave up 6 bases; unmatched junction bases: 3. The CDR3 is 14 residues long. CDR3 coding DNA: TGTGCCAGCAGTTACAGGGGGCCTGATGAAAAACTGTTTTTT. It codes for CASSYRGPDEKLFF.

The chain combines TRBV6-5 with TRBJ2-4, with 8 positions matching TRBD2. Trimming at V came to 5 bases and at J to 0 bases, leaving 6 bases not matched to a gene. The CDR3 runs to 16 residues. Germline CDR1 MNHEY, CDR2 SVGAGI. CDR3 sequence reads: CASSHLAGKAKNIQYF. Here the CDR3 DNA reads TGTGCCAGCAGTCACTTAGCGGGAAAAGCCAAAAACATTCAGTACTTC.

V and J are TRBV6-4 and TRBJ2-3; 7 nucleotides match TRBD1. This CDR3 comprises 15 residues. Losses at the gene ends were 0 bases for V and 2 bases for J; bases not matched to a gene: 2. Germline lookup yields CDR1 MRHNA and CDR2 SNTAGT. The DNA for the CDR3 is TGTGCCAGCAGTGACTCCGGGACAGTCACAGATACGCAGTATTTT. As protein: CASSDSGTVTDTQYF.

A few counts support this clone. The V and J genes are TRBV12-5 and TRBJ1-4, with 7 bases lining up with TRBD1. The CDR3 extends over 15 amino acids. CDR1 LGHNT and CDR2 FRNRAP come from the germline V gene. With V trimmed by 6 bases and J by 7 bases, 11 bases remained unmatched. CDR3 loop: CASGPGTVNFEKLFF. The CDR3 bases are TGTGCTAGTGGCCCCGGGACAGTGAACTTTGAAAAACTGTTTTTT.

V gene TRBV29-1 combines with J gene TRBJ2-3; 8 positions agree with TRBD1. The CDR3 length is 15 residues. The germline gives CDR1 SQVTM, CDR2 ANQGSEA. J gave up 2 bases and V 3 bases, and 7 bases lay outside the gene matches. The CDR3, as DNA: TGCAGCGTTGAGGATCAGGGGGCGAACACAGATACGCAGTATTTT. This sequence encodes CSVEDQGANTDTQYF.

This chain connects TRBV6-2 or TRBV6-3 to TRBJ1-2; 9 bases are shared with TRBD1. This CDR3 is 14 amino acids long. Trimming at V came to 6 bases and at J to 8 bases, leaving 10 bases not matched to a gene. Germline CDR1 MNHEY, CDR2 SVGEGT. In DNA form, the CDR3 reads TGTGCCAGCAGCCCACTCGGGACAGGGTACGGCTACACCTTC. Translating it yields CASSPLGTGYGYTF.

V is TRBV29-1 and J is TRBJ1-2, with 9 nucleotides matching TRBD1. CDR1 is SQVTM, CDR2 ANQGSEA, per germline. The CDR3 has 13 residues. Germline trimming cut 0 bases from V and 8 bases from J; bases unmatched to any gene: 4. CDR3 nucleotide sequence: TGCAGCGTTGAAGAAGGACAGGGGAAAGGCTACACCTTC. This translates into CSVEEGQGKGYTF.

The chain is built from TRBV4-2 and TRBJ2-7, with 12 bases lining up with TRBD2. CDR3 size: 18 residues. V trimming: 2 bases; J trimming: 0 bases; junction bases outside the gene matches: 8. Germline V gene data show CDR1 as LGHNA and CDR2 as YNFKEQ. The chain's CDR3 is CASSQLRTSGESSYEQYF. CDR3 in DNA: TGTGCCAGCAGCCAACTGAGGACTAGCGGGGAAAGCTCCTACGAGCAGTACTTC.

In this sample, this clone turned up a few times. The genes are TRBV27 and TRBJ1-4; TRBD1 agrees at 7 bases. The CDR3 contains 12 residues. Per germline, CDR1 MNHEY and CDR2 SMNVEV (reference sequence). V gave up 6 bases and J gave up 14 bases; unmatched junction bases: 9. The DNA of the CDR3 is TGTGCCAGCAGCACGGTACAGGGGCGGCTGTTTTTT. Amino acids: CASSTVQGRLFF. The full variable domain, completed using reference TRBV27 and TRBJ1-4, is EAQVTQNPRYLITVTGKKLTVTCSQNMNHEYMSWYRQDPGLGLRQIYYSMNVEVTDKGDVPEGYKVSRKEKRNFPLILESPSPNQTSLYFCASSTVQGRLFFGSGTQLSVL.

The chain recombines TRBV5-4 with TRBJ2-3; maybe TRBD2 (5 bases). The CDR3 consists of 14 residues. CDR1 and CDR2 from the germline V gene are SGHNT and YYREEE (reference sequence). Trimming removed 4 bases from V and 7 bases from J, with 16 bases in between. CDR3 nucleotide sequence: TGTGCCAGCAGCCTGATTCTCGGGGAGCATACGCAGTATTTT. This sequence encodes CASSLILGEHTQYF.

V usage is TRBV3-1 (or the pseudogene TRBV3-2) and J usage is TRBJ2-5, with TRBD1 matching 9 bases. This CDR3 region has 16 residues. CDR1 and CDR2 from the germline V gene are LGHDT and YNNKEL (reference sequence). Trimming took 1 base from V and 5 from J; bases not matched to a gene: 8. Here the CDR3 DNA reads TGTGCCAGCAGCCAAGGGTCCGGGACAGGGTCGGAGACCCAGTACTTC. It is translated as CASSQGSGTGSETQYF.

This clone was seen just once. The genes are TRBV11-2 and TRBJ1-1; D is undetermined. V lost 0 bases and J 5 bases, leaving 19 bases between the germline ends. From germline, CDR1 is SGHAT and CDR2 FQNNGV. The CDR3 has 17 residues. CDR3 loop: CASSLDDSRGLLTEAFF. In nucleotides, the CDR3 is TGTGCCAGCAGCTTAGATGACTCTCGCGGCCTCCTGACTGAAGCTTTCTTT.

V gene TRBV10-3 combines with J gene TRBJ2-7, with TRBD2 matching 11 bases. In germline, CDR1 is ENHRY, CDR2 SYGVKD. J was trimmed by 4 bases and V by 11 bases; bases with no gene match: 10. The CDR3 contains 14 residues. The CDR3 nucleotides are TGTGCCTCCGCGACTAGCGGGGCAAATTACGAGCAGTACTTC. It specifies CASATSGANYEQYF.

The chain carries TRBV19 and TRBJ1-4; D gene unclear. The germline V gene encodes CDR1 LNHDA and CDR2 SQIVND (reference sequence). The CDR3 covers 12 residues. V lost 1 base and J lost 6, with 3 bases in between. The CDR3 loop is CASSIGDEKLFF. The CDR3 DNA sequence: TGTGCCAGTAGTATAGGAGATGAAAAACTGTTTTTT. The entire variable domain, with the rest obtained from reference TRBV19 and TRBJ1-4, is as follows: DGGITQSPKYLFRKEGQNVTLSCEQNLNHDAMYWYRQDPGQGLRLIYYSQIVNDFQKGDIAEGYSVSREKKESFPLTVTSAQKNPTAFYLCASSIGDEKLFFGSGTQLSVL.

V and J are TRBV7-6 and TRBJ1-6; D unclear. CDR3 size: 15 residues. The V and J ends lost 1 base and 8 bases respectively, with 12 bases between them. Germline assignment: CDR1 SGHVS and CDR2 FNYEAQ. Here the CDR3 reads CASSLVLRADSPLHF. CDR3 DNA sequence: TGTGCCAGCAGCTTAGTGTTGAGGGCTGATTCACCCCTCCACTTT.

The V gene is TRBV27, the J gene TRBJ1-1; D unclear. V was shortened by 5 bases and J by 5 bases, with 15 bases between the two germline ends. This CDR3 is built from 14 residues. Germline CDR1 is MNHEY and CDR2 is SMNVEV (reference sequence). CDR3 DNA sequence: TGTGCCAGCAGTCACGGAGGTTCCCTTACTGAAGCTTTCTTT. This gives the protein CASSHGGSLTEAFF.

The genes are TRBV27 and TRBJ2-5, with a tentative D call TRBD1 (7 bases). Germline V gene data show CDR1 as MNHEY and CDR2 as SMNVEV (reference sequence). The CDR3 totals 14 residues. The germline V and J ends were trimmed by 7 bases and 4 bases, with 16 bases remaining between them. The CDR3 nucleotides are TGTGCCAGCAACAGGGGAGGCTGGGGAGAGACCCAGTACTTC. It specifies CASNRGGWGETQYF.

The rearrangement uses TRBV5-1 and TRBJ2-2, with 7 bases lining up with TRBD1. The CDR3 is 14 amino acids. The germline CDR1 and CDR2 sequences are SGHRS and YFSETQ. V trimming: 5 bases; J trimming: 7 bases; junction bases outside the gene matches: 8. DNA of the CDR3: TGCGCCAGCAGTACAGGGGAAAGGTTCGGGGAGCTGTTTTTT. This gives the protein CASSTGERFGELFF.